This T cell receptor (beta chain) appears in the sequencing data of a study of PD-L1 blockade in urothelial cancer (dated by TCRdb to the late 2010s). As for the study more broadly: Every patient began therapy in about 2014 and was given atezolizumab 1,200 mg intravenously every 3 weeks. Twenty-five of 29 patients were males with bladder-origin urothelial cancer, and about 65% of the roughly 29 reported a prior smoking history. An ECOG performance status of 0 or 1 was recorded for the patients, and 0 to 3 prior chemotherapy regimens had been received by the patients. Blood samples were analyzed at 3 weeks after treatment start (second dose) and at 6 weeks after treatment start. A median of roughly 140,000 T cells and tens of thousands of unique TCRs was obtained from blood samples, and a median clonality of roughly 0.074 was observed. An exploratory multi-omic analysis was conducted of the somatic, immune and clinical correlates of response to PD-L1 blockade with atezolizumab in urothelial cancer. Pretreatment tumor samples, along with matched peripheral blood serially collected before and after atezolizumab treatment, were subjected to TCR sequencing. Progression-free survival longer than 6 months counted as durable clinical benefit, and TCR features were additionally tested against both progression-free and overall survival. In the same patients, whole exome sequencing and RNA sequencing of pretreatment tumors were performed in addition to TCR sequencing. Nine patients achieved durable clinical benefit and some 20 did not. Pretreatment blood TCR-seq was available for 27 to 30 patients, at least one posttreatment blood collection was obtained for 25 or so patients, and tumor TCR-seq was available for 25 or so patients. Study-wide conclusions, independent of this receptor: Improved progression-free and overall survival was associated with having pretreatment peripheral blood TCR clonality below the median. Because the sample size was small (n ≈ 30) and many exploratory analyses were performed, the results are intended to be hypothesis-generating. At 3 weeks after the start of treatment, tumor-associated TCR clones in peripheral blood had expanded more in patients with durable benefit (n of about 20, p = 0.022).

To estimate absolute template abundance from read counts, synthetic TCR analog templates were spiked into each PCR. Using the immunoSEQ assay, TCRbeta CDR3 regions were amplified from genomic DNA with bias-controlled V and J gene primers. Sequencing of rearranged TCRbeta segments was done at approximately 20X coverage. In the source study's methods: Clustering was used to correct sequencing errors, and CDR3s were annotated against IMGT so that V, D and J genes could be assigned. Downstream analyses used only productive TCRbeta rearrangements and left out out-of-frame or stop-codon sequences. Clonality was calculated as one minus the Shannon entropy normalized by the log of the number of unique productive sequences. Fisher's exact test with Benjamini-Hochberg correction, using a cutoff of adjusted p below 0.01, was how clones that differed between time points or between blood and tumor were identified. The table comes from immuneACCESS by way of TCRdb, which keeps in-frame sequences with V and J called. Part of the clones is missing from these tables; in studies checked, under half for an unresolved V gene and the rest for unknown reasons. D and trimming were read from the DNA, whereas the V and J calls and clone size are those reported in that table. This sample comprises some 77,000 clones, about 85% of them detected only once. Around 5% of the sample is in the top ten clones.

Concerning this clone: No antigen is known for it. The sample holds no much larger clone one base away, and base qualities are not on file.

CDR1 and CDR2, looked up from the germline V gene, are MNHNS and SASEGT. The junction shows trimming of 2 bases on V and 4 bases on J, plus 15 bases between the germline ends. The CDR3 numbers 16 residues from cysteine through phenylalanine. Here the CDR3 DNA is all that survives: 48 bases in frame from base 1. A total of under 30 patients with locally advanced or metastatic urothelial carcinoma, treated at Memorial Sloan Kettering on a trial protocol, made up the cohort. Peripheral blood mononuclear cells were collected pretreatment and during treatment, at between 1 and 8 total time points per patient. The Qiagen DNeasy Blood extraction kit was used to purify genomic DNA from total PBMCs and from tumor samples. Collected pretreatment and during treatment, PBMCs were isolated and stored as previously described.

The chain employs TRBV6-1 and TRBJ2-1, and TRBD2 may be the D gene, going by 7 matching bases. Sequencing was performed on PBMCs, taken around atezolizumab (anti-PD-L1) treatment. The TCR originated in a woman in her 70s with urothelial cancer. CDR3 sequence: CASSERRAGAYNEQFF. The DNA sequence is given as TGTGCCAGCAGTGAAAGGCGCGCGGGGGCGTACAATGAGCAGTTCTTC.